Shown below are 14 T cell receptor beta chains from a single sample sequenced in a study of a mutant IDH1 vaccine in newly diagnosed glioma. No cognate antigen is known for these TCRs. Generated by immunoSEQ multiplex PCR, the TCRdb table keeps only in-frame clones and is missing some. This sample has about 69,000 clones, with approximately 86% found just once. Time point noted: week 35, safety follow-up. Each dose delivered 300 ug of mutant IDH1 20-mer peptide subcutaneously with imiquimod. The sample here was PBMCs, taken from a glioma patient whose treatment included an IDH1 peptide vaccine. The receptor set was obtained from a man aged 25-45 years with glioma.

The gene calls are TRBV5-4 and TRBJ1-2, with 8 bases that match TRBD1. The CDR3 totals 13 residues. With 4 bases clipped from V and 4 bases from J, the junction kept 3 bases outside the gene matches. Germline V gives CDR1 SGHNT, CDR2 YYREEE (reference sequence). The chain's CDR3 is CASSPGTGYGYTF. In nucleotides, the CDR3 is TGTGCCAGCAGCCCTGGGACAGGCTATGGCTACACCTTC.

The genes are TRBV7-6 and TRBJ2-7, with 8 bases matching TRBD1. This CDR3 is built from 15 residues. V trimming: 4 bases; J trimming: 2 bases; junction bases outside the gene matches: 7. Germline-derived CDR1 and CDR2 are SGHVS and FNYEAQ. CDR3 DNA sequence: TGTGCCAGCAGCTCCCAGGGGGCCGCAACCTACGAGCAGTACTTC. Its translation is CASSSQGAATYEQYF.

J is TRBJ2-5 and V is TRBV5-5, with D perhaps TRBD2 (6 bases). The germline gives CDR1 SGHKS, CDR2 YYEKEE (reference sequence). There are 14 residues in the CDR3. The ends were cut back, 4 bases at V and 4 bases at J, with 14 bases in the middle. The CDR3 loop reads CASSIGTSVETQYF. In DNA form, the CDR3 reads TGTGCCAGCAGCATCGGGACTTCGGTAGAGACCCAGTACTTC.

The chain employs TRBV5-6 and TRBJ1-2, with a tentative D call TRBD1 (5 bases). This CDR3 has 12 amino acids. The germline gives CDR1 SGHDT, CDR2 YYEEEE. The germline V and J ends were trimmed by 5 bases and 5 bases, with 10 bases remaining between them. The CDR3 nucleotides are TGTGCCAGCAGTCAGGGCGTTTATGGCTACACCTTC. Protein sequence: CASSQGVYGYTF.

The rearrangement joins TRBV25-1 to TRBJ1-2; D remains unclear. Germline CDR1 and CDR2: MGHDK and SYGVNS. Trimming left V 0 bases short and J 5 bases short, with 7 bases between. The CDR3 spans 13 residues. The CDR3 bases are TGTGCCAGCAGTGAATATCGGGGATATGGCTACACCTTC. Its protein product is CASSEYRGYGYTF.

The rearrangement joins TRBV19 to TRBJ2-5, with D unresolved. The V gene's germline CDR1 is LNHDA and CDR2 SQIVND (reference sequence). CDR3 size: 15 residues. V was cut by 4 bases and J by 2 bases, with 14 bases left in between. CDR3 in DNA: TGTGCCAGTAGTAATACACCCCGTTCTCAAGAGACCCAGTACTTC. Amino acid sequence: CASSNTPRSQETQYF.

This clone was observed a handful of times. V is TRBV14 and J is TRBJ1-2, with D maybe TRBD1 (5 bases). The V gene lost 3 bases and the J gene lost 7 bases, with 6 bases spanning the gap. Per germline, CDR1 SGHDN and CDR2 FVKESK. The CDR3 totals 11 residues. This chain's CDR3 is CASSQQGGYTF. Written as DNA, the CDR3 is TGTGCCAGCAGCCAGCAGGGTGGCTACACCTTC.

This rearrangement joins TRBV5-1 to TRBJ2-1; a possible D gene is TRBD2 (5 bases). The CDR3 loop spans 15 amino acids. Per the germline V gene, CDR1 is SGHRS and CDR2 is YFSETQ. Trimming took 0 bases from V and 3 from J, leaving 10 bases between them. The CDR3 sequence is CASSLALGGYNEQFF. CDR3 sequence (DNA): TGCGCCAGCAGCTTGGCTCTAGGAGGCTACAATGAGCAGTTCTTC.

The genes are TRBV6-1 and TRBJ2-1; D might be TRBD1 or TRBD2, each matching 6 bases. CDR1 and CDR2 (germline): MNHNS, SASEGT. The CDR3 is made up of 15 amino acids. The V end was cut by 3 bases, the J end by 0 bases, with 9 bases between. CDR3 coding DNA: TGTGCCAGCAGTGACGGGGGCAGCTCCTACAATGAGCAGTTCTTC. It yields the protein CASSDGGSSYNEQFF.

CDR3 in amino acids: CASSQEVGTLLAKNIQYF. CDR3 sequence (DNA): TGCGCCAGCAGCCAAGAGGTGGGGACCCTACTGGCCAAAAACATTCAGTACTTC. This sequence joins TRBV4-1 and TRBJ2-4; D could derive from TRBD1 or TRBD2 (5 bases each). Trimming cost V 0 bases and J 1 base, with 16 bases left between them. CDR1 and CDR2 (germline): MGHRA, YSYEKL. The CDR3 length is 18 residues.

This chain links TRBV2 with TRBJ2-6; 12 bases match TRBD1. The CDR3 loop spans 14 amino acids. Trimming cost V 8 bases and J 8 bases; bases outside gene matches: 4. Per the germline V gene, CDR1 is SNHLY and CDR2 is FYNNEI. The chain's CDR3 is CASHRDRGPNVLTF. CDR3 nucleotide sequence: TGTGCCAGCCACCGGGACAGGGGGCCCAACGTCCTGACTTTC.

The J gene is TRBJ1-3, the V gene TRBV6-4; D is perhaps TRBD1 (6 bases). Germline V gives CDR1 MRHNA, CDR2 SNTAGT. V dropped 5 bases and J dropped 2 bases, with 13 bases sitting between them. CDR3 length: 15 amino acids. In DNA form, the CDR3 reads TGTGCCAGCAGTCCACAATCAGGGGCTGGAAACACCATATATTTT. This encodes CASSPQSGAGNTIYF.

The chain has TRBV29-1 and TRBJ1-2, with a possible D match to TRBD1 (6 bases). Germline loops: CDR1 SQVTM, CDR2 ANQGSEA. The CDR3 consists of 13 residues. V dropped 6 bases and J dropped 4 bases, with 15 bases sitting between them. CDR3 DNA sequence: TGCAGCGTATTGCGGGGGCGCGGCTATGGCTACACCTTC. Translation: CSVLRGRGYGYTF.

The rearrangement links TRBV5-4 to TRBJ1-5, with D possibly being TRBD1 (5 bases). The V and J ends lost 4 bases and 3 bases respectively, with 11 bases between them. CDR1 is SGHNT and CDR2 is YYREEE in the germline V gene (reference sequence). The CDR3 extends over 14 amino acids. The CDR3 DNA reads TGTGCCAGCAGCCCGGGACGGAACAATCAGCCCCAGCATTTT. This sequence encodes CASSPGRNNQPQHF.